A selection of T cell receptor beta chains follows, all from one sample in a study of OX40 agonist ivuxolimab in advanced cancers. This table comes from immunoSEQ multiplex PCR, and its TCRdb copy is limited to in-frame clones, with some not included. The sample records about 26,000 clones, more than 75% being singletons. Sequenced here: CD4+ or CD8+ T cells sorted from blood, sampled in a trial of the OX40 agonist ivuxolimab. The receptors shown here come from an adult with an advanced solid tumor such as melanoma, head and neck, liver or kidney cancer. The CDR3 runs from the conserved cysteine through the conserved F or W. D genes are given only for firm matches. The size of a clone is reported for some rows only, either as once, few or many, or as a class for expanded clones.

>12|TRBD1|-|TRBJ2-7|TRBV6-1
TGTGCCAGCATGGGGACAGGGTGGGAGCAGTACTTC
CASMGTGWEQYF
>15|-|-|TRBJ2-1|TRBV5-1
TGCGCCAGCACCAGACTCGAGGGCTCCTACAATGAGCAGTTCTTC
CASTRLEGSYNEQFF
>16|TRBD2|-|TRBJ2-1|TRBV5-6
TGTGCCAGCAGCTTGCTAGCGGGGGGGCTTGACAATGAGCAGTTCTTC
CASSLLAGGLDNEQFF
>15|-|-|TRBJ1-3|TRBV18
TGTGCCAGCTCCCCGGAGGGGGGCTCCGGAAACACCATATATTTT
CASSPEGGSGNTIYF
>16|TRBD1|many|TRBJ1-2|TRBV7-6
TGTGCCAGCAGCCCTGATCCGGGACAGGGAGGAGATGGCTACACCTTC
CASSPDPGQGGDGYTF
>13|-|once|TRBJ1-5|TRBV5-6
TGTGCCAGCAGCTTGGGGGCGGTTCAGCCCCAGCATTTT
CASSLGAVQPQHF
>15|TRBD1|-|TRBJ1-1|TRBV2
TGTGCCAGCAGCGATTTGGACAGGGGGGAGACTGAAGCTTTCTTT
CASSDLDRGETEAFF
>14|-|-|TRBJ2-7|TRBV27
TGTGCCAGCAAGAATATCTATAGTGGCTACGAGCAGTACTTC
CASKNIYSGYEQYF
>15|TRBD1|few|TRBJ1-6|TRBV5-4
TGTGCCAGCAGCCCCGGACAGGGGTGGAGTTCACCCCTCCACTTT
CASSPGQGWSSPLHF
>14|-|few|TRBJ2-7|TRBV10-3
TGTGCCATCACGGGTGGACCCTCAGGCCACGAGCAGTACTTC
CAITGGPSGHEQYF
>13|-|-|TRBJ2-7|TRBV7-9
TGTGCCAGCAGCCCTAGGGGGAACTACGAGCAGTACTTC
CASSPRGNYEQYF
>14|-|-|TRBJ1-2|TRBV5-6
TGTGCCAGCAGCTCACGGGGATCTAACTATGGCTACACCTTC
CASSSRGSNYGYTF
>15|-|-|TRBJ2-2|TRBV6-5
TGTGCCAGCAGTTACTGGCAGGCCAGCACCGGGGAGCTGTTTTTT
CASSYWQASTGELFF
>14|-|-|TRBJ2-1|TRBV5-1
TGCGCCAGCAGCTTGGACGCGGGGCAGAATGAGCAGTTCTTC
CASSLDAGQNEQFF
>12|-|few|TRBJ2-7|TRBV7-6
TGTGCCAGCAGCTTAAAGGGCTACGAGCAGTACTTC
CASSLKGYEQYF
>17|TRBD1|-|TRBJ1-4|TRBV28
TGTGCCAGCAGTTTTTCAGGACAGGGGGCACGGAATGAAAAACTGTTTTTT
CASSFSGQGARNEKLFF
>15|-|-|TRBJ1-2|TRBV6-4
TGTGCCAGCAGTGACTCGGTTGGGGAAAACTATGGCTACACCTTC
CASSDSVGENYGYTF
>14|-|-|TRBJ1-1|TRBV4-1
TGCGCCAGCAGCCAAGGCAGGGGTCGAACTGAAGCTTTCTTT
CASSQGRGRTEAFF
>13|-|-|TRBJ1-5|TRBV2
TGTGCCAGCAGTGAAGTTGGGGATCAGCCCCAGCATTTT
CASSEVGDQPQHF
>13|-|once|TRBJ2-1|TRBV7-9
TGTGCCAGCAGCTGGGGGCCGGGCAATGAGCAGTTCTTC
CASSWGPGNEQFF
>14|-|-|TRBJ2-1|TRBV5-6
TGTGCCAGCAGCTCGGGCTCACAGGCAGGGGAGCAGTTCTTC
CASSSGSQAGEQFF
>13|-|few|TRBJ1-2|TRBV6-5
TGTGCCAGCAGTCCCGGGGGTAACTATGGCTACACCTTC
CASSPGGNYGYTF
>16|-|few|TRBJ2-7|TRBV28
TGTGCCAGCAGTTTTAGCCCAGCTTCATACTCCTACGAGCAGTACTTC
CASSFSPASYSYEQYF
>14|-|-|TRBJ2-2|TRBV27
TGTGCCAGCAGTCGAACAGCGAACACCGGGGAGCTGTTTTTT
CASSRTANTGELFF
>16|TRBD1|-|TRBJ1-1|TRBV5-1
TGCGCCAGCAGCTTGGTCGCCCCGGGACAGGGAACTGAAGCTTTCTTT
CASSLVAPGQGTEAFF
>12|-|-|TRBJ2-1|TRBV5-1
TGCGCCAGCAGCTTGGGGCACAATGAGCAGTTCTTC
CASSLGHNEQFF
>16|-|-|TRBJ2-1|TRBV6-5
TGTGCCAGCAGTTACACCCGCCAGGGGACCTACAATGAGCAGTTCTTC
CASSYTRQGTYNEQFF
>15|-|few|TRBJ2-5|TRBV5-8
TGTGCCAGCAGCTGGCCCCGGCAGGGGTTGGGGACCCAGTACTTC
CASSWPRQGLGTQYF
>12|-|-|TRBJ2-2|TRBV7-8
TGTGCCAGCAGCTTTTCCCCCGGGGAGCTGTTTTTT
CASSFSPGELFF
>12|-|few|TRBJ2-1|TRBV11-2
TGTGCCAGCAGCCCCGGGGACAATGAGCAGTTCTTC
CASSPGDNEQFF
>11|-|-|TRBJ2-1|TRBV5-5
TGTGCCAGCAGCTTGGGAGCGGAGCAGTTCTTC
CASSLGAEQFF